This is a list of T cell receptor beta chains from one sample in a study of blood T cells in healthy people across ages. TCRdb re-analysed the 5' RACE reads in MiXCR, keeping a single row per CDR3 protein. The sample consists of more than 800,000 distinct CDR3 sequences, less than 50% of them appearing once. The sequenced sample consisted of blood. The receptors stem from a woman aged 55-70 years in good health. CDR3s include the opening cysteine and the closing phenylalanine or tryptophan. D genes are given only for firm matches. Rows give clone size only sometimes, using once, few, many, or a class for an expanded clone.

j_call | d_call | v_call | cdr3_length | clone_size | cdr3_nt | cdr3_aa
TRBJ2-2 | - | TRBV11-2 | 13 | once | TGTGCCAGCAGGGGTAGTTTGTACGGGGAGCTGTTTTTT | CASRGSLYGELFF
TRBJ2-3 | TRBD2 | TRBV5-1 | 16 | many | TGCGCCAGCAGCAGAAGACTAGCGGGTTGGGGGGATACGCAGTATTTT | CASSRRLAGWGDTQYF
TRBJ1-2 | TRBD1 | TRBV5-1 | 12 | - | TGCGCCAGCAGTGTGACAGGGGCTGGCTACACCTTC | CASSVTGAGYTF
TRBJ2-1 | - | TRBV6-6 | 13 | - | TGTGCCAGCAGTCTGCCCCCCTTGGAGGAGCAGTTCTTC | CASSLPPLEEQFF
TRBJ1-2 | - | TRBV28 | 15 | few | TGTGCCAGCAACCTGGGACCGGTTCCGTACATCGGCTACACCTTC | CASNLGPVPYIGYTF
TRBJ2-3 | TRBD2 | TRBV5-1 | 15 | few | TGCGCCAGCAGCTTGGGGCGGGAGCTGACAGATACGCAGTATTTT | CASSLGRELTDTQYF
TRBJ2-1 | TRBD1 | TRBV5-1 | 15 | few | TGCGCCAGCAGCCCGGGACAGGGAGGTCACAATGAGCAGTTCTTC | CASSPGQGGHNEQFF
TRBJ2-5 | TRBD1 | TRBV6-6 | 17 | - | TGTGCCAGCAGTTACCCCTTAGGGACAGGGGGTTTGGAGACCCAGTACTTC | CASSYPLGTGGLETQYF
TRBJ2-1 | TRBD2 | TRBV14 | 14 | few | TGTGCCAGCTCCGAGCTCGTTAGCGGGAGGGGACAGTTCTTC | CASSELVSGRGQFF
TRBJ2-7 | - | TRBV2 | 14 | few | TGTGCCAGCAGTGAGGGAGGGGGATTTTACGAGCAGTACTTC | CASSEGGGFYEQYF
TRBJ2-2 | - | TRBV4-2 | 14 | - | TGTGCCAGCAGCCCGGGGGAACTAACCGGGGAGCTGTTTTTT | CASSPGELTGELFF
TRBJ2-3 | - | TRBV7-2 | 16 | - | TGTGCCAGCAGCACCAACCCCCTAGCATGGACAGATACGCAGTATTTT | CASSTNPLAWTDTQYF
TRBJ2-3 | TRBD2 | TRBV7-2 | 16 | - | TGTGCCAGCAGCTTAGTAGCGGGAGGGTTGGCAGATACGCAGTATTTT | CASSLVAGGLADTQYF
TRBJ2-5 | TRBD1 | TRBV12-3/TRBV12-4 | 14 | few | TGTGCCAGCAGTGGGACAGCCTTCCAAGAGACCCAGTACTTC | CASSGTAFQETQYF
TRBJ2-5 | TRBD2 | TRBV5-1 | 15 | - | TGCGCCAGCAGCGCCTCCGGGACTAGCGGGGAGACCCAGTACTTC | CASSASGTSGETQYF
TRBJ1-4 | - | TRBV12-3/TRBV12-4 | 15 | - | TGTGCCAGCAGTTTATTCGGGAGTTCTAATGAAAAACTGTTTTTT | CASSLFGSSNEKLFF
TRBJ2-7 | TRBD1 | TRBV27 | 13 | - | TGTGCCATCTCGGACAGGGGTCCCAATGAGCAGTACTTC | CAISDRGPNEQYF
TRBJ2-7 | - | TRBV25-1 | 14 | few | TGTGCCAGCTCCCCCTGGGGGACCGCCTACGAGCAGTACTTC | CASSPWGTAYEQYF
TRBJ2-7 | TRBD1 | TRBV5-1 | 15 | - | TGCGCCAGCAGCCCGGGACAGGGCGTCGTCTACGAGCAGTACTTC | CASSPGQGVVYEQYF
TRBJ2-5 | TRBD2 | TRBV7-9 | 18 | - | TGTGCCAGCAGCTTAGGAAGGCTGGCGGGAGTAACCCAAGAGACCCAGTACTTC | CASSLGRLAGVTQETQYF
TRBJ2-3 | - | TRBV11-2 | 14 | - | TGTGCCAGCAGCCCCTATGGAGGAACAGATACGCAGTATTTT | CASSPYGGTDTQYF
TRBJ2-1 | - | TRBV20-1 | 15 | once | TGCAGTGCTAGAGATATGCGGGGCGGCTACAATGAGCAGTTCTTC | CSARDMRGGYNEQFF
TRBJ2-5 | TRBD2 | TRBV20-1 | 15 | - | TGCAGTGCTAGAGGGGGACTAGCGGGAGTGGATGAGCAGTACTTC | CSARGGLAGVDEQYF